This entry lists 14 T cell receptor beta chains sequenced from one sample in a study of blood T cell repertoires in COVID-19. The repertoire was sequenced with immunoSEQ multiplex PCR; TCRdb's copy has only in-frame clones and lacks some. The sample lists 200,000 to 250,000 clones, roughly nine tenths occurring once. The sequencing sample was made of peripheral blood. These receptor sequences come from a woman aged 45-60 years with COVID-19, enrolled during active disease.

The V gene is TRBV5-1, the J gene TRBJ2-2, with D possibly TRBD1 on 5 matching bases. CDR3 length equals 15 residues. The germline V gene has CDR1 SGHRS and CDR2 YFSETQ. The ends were cut back, 1 base at V and 3 bases at J, with 10 bases in the middle. Here the CDR3 DNA reads TGCGCCAGCAGCTTGCACCAGGGTTACACCGGGGAGCTGTTTTTT. Its protein product is CASSLHQGYTGELFF.

V usage is TRBV19 and J usage is TRBJ1-2, with TRBD1 identical over 8 bases. There are 15 residues in the CDR3. V gave up 5 bases and J gave up 3 bases; unmatched junction bases: 8. Germline assignment: CDR1 LNHDA and CDR2 SQIVND (reference sequence). This CDR3 reads CASSFTQGDHYGYTF. CDR3 in DNA: TGTGCCAGTAGTTTCACACAGGGGGACCACTATGGCTACACCTTC. The variable domain in full, with the rest retrieved from reference TRBV19 and TRBJ1-2, is DGGITQSPKYLFRKEGQNVTLSCEQNLNHDAMYWYRQDPGQGLRLIYYSQIVNDFQKGDIAEGYSVSREKKESFPLTVTSAQKNPTAFYLCASSFTQGDHYGYTFGSGTRLTVV.

The V and J genes are TRBV7-2 and TRBJ1-1; TRBD1 matches 7 bases. The CDR3 loop spans 13 amino acids. In germline, CDR1 is SGHTA, CDR2 FQGNSA. V gave up 2 bases and J gave up 4 bases; unmatched junction bases: 1. The CDR3 spells CASSLYRGTEAFF. CDR3 nucleotides: TGTGCCAGCAGCTTATACAGGGGCACTGAAGCTTTCTTT. The full variable domain, with the rest looked up from reference TRBV7-2 and TRBJ1-1, is GAGVSQSPSNKVTEKGKDVELRCDPISGHTALYWYRQSLGQGLEFLIYFQGNSAPDKSGLPSDRFSAERTGGSVSTLTIQRTQQEDSAVYLCASSLYRGTEAFFGQGTRLTVV.

The chain couples TRBV27 to TRBJ1-6, with D tentatively TRBD1 (5 bases). CDR3 length equals 14 residues. Looked up from germline, CDR1 is MNHEY and CDR2 is SMNVEV (reference sequence). Trimming took 2 bases from V and 6 from J, leaving 8 bases between them. CDR3 DNA: TGTGCCAGCAGTTTAGGTCAGGGTAATTCACCCCTCCACTTT. Translation gives CASSLGQGNSPLHF.

The chain joins TRBV9 to TRBJ2-3, with D perhaps TRBD1 (5 bases). CDR3 length equals 15 residues. CDR1 SGDLS and CDR2 YYNGEE come from the germline V gene. Trimming pared 0 bases from V and 1 base from J, leaving 9 bases between. CDR3 region: CASSVAAGRTDTQYF. The CDR3 nucleotides read TGTGCCAGCAGCGTAGCCGCAGGGCGCACAGATACGCAGTATTTT.

This clone came up once. The rearrangement uses TRBV2 and TRBJ1-2; D is possibly TRBD1 (5 bases). The germline V gene has CDR1 SNHLY and CDR2 FYNNEI. V dropped 4 bases and J dropped 0 bases, with 12 bases sitting between them. This CDR3 has 15 residues. For the CDR3, the DNA is TGTGCCAGCAGTGGCGGGACGGCTACTAACTATGGCTACACCTTC. Translated, it gives CASSGGTATNYGYTF. Full variable domain (rest looked up from reference TRBV2 and TRBJ1-2): EPEVTQTPSHQVTQMGQEVILRCVPISNHLYFYWYRQILGQKVEFLVSFYNNEISEKSEIFDDQFSVERPDGSNFTLKIRSTKLEDSAMYFCASSGGTATNYGYTFGSGTRLTVV.

The chain uses TRBV6-5 and TRBJ1-1; no definite D call. CDR1 and CDR2 from the germline V gene are MNHEY and SVGAGI. The CDR3 contains 13 residues. V lost 4 bases and J lost 4, with 10 bases in between. As DNA, the CDR3 is TGTGCCAGCAGTTCTATATATCCCACTGAAGCTTTCTTT. It translates to CASSSIYPTEAFF.

The V and J genes are TRBV3-1 (or the pseudogene TRBV3-2) and TRBJ2-5; 11 positions match TRBD2. Germline lookup yields CDR1 LGHDT and CDR2 YNNKEL (reference sequence). This CDR3 has 15 residues. Unmatched junction bases numbered 5, after V lost 2 bases and J lost 6 bases. The CDR3 sequence is CASSQSSGGSKTQYF. The CDR3 region has the DNA TGTGCCAGCAGCCAATCTAGCGGGGGGAGCAAGACCCAGTACTTC.

This clone appeared a few times. The CDR3 DNA reads as TGTGCCAGTAGCACTACCACAGGGGACGGTCAGCCCCAGCATTTT. It is translated as CASSTTTGDGQPQHF. The genes are TRBV19 and TRBJ1-5; the match to TRBD1 covers 7 bases. CDR3 length: 15 residues. CDR1 and CDR2 (germline): LNHDA, SQIVND (reference sequence). V was clipped by 6 bases and J by 6 bases; unmatched bases: 11.

The chain combines TRBV13 with TRBJ1-1; 7 bases agree with TRBD1. The CDR3 extends over 14 amino acids. Losses at the gene ends were 2 bases for V and 6 bases for J; bases not matched to a gene: 6. Germline lookup yields CDR1 PRHDT and CDR2 FYEKMQ (reference sequence). CDR3: CASSLQGVVPEAFF. The CDR3 DNA is TGTGCCAGCAGCTTACAGGGGGTCGTCCCTGAAGCTTTCTTT.

This clone was detected only once. The chain links TRBV18 to TRBJ1-1; TRBD1 matches at 7 bases. This CDR3 spans 18 amino acids. Germline CDR1 reads KGHSH; CDR2 reads LQKENI. The junction had 13 bases not matched to a gene; V was cut back by 3 bases and J by 0 bases. The DNA for the CDR3 is TGTGCCAGCTCACCTGTGATACAGGGGAGTCCCTTGAACACTGAAGCTTTCTTT. Amino acids: CASSPVIQGSPLNTEAFF.

The V call is TRBV27, the J call TRBJ1-1; D is undetermined. The CDR3 is made up of 14 amino acids. Trimming left V 6 bases short and J 0 bases short, with 11 bases between. Germline V CDR1 and CDR2: MNHEY, SMNVEV (reference sequence). For the CDR3, the DNA is TGTGCCAGCAGCCCAGAGCGGGTGAACACTGAAGCTTTCTTT. Its translation is CASSPERVNTEAFF.

This chain joins TRBV19 and TRBJ2-2, with 7 bases matching TRBD1. This CDR3 has 18 amino acids. Trimming at V came to 5 bases and at J to 4 bases, leaving 16 bases not matched to a gene. From germline, CDR1 is LNHDA and CDR2 SQIVND (reference sequence). CDR3 protein: CASSARGRTTAGTGELFF. CDR3 DNA sequence: TGTGCCAGTAGTGCGAGGGGGCGGACCACTGCAGGCACCGGGGAGCTGTTTTTT.

The J gene is TRBJ1-2, the V gene TRBV5-1; 7 bases agree with TRBD1. Germline CDR1 SGHRS, CDR2 YFSETQ. The CDR3 sequence is 14 residues long. V dropped 4 bases and J dropped 7; count of bases not matched to a gene: 10. The CDR3 DNA reads TGCGCCAGCAGCCTCGGACAGGACCGACGTGGCTACACCTTC. Encoded protein: CASSLGQDRRGYTF.